These 17 T cell receptor beta chains originate from one sample sequenced in a study of T cell clonality in common variable immunodeficiency. Overall study findings and caveats: Fewer deletions and N-nucleotide insertions were reportedly seen in common variable immunodeficiency TCR beta sequences.

The table came from immunoSEQ multiplex PCR; TCRdb's copy has only in-frame clones and leaves some out. The ten top clones account for about 3.7%, within a sample of several thousand clones. These receptors have no known antigen. The sample taken for sequencing was peripheral blood mononuclear cells. Receptors were obtained from a human donor with common variable immunodeficiency.

About this clone itself: Coverage ceases 3 residues before the CDR3 finishes, and the germline J gene fills in the end. V and J are TRBV2 and TRBJ1-5, with 8 bases that match TRBD1. V lost 6 bases and J lost 2; bases outside the gene matches: 6. The CDR3 is made up of 15 amino acids. Germline loops: CDR1 SNHLY, CDR2 FYNNEI. The CDR3 bases that were read are TGTGCCAGCAGACAGGGGGAGGTTCGCAATCAGCCC. Translated: CASRQGEVRNQP. The entire CDR3 is CASRQGEVRNQPQHF.

Comment on this clone: The read stops 3 residues short of the end of the CDR3; the missing end is completed from the germline J gene. The chain couples TRBV2 to TRBJ2-7, with D possibly TRBD1 on 5 matching bases. Germline-derived CDR1 and CDR2 are SNHLY and FYNNEI. Trimming removed 2 bases at V and 5 bases at J, with 22 bases between. The CDR3 has 17 amino acids. The sequenced CDR3 bases are TGTGCCAGCAGTGAACGAGAGACAGTTTTCCTAGTCAACGAG. The encoded protein is CASSERETVFLVNE. The complete CDR3 protein is CASSERETVFLVNEQYF.

The DNA read from the CDR3 is TGTGCCAGCAGCTTAGGCCCGCTCAGTTCGGAG. Its protein product is CASSLGPLSSE. The CDR3 in full is CASSLGPLSSELFF. V gene TRBV7-9 combines with J gene TRBJ2-2; D call uncertain. The read halts 3 residues ahead of the CDR3 end, with the missing end drawn from the germline J gene. V lost 1 base and J lost 10, with 13 bases in between. Per the germline V gene, CDR1 is SEHNR and CDR2 is FQNEAQ (reference sequence). This CDR3 has 14 amino acids. Based on the CDR3 plus reference TRBV7-9 and TRBJ2-2, the full variable domain is DTGVSQNPRHKITKRGQNVTFRCDPISEHNRLYWYRQTLGQGPEFLTYFQNEAQLEKSRLLSDRFSAERPKGSFSTLEIQRTEQGDSAMYLCASSLGPLSSELFFGEGSRLTVL.

Points on this clone: The CDR3 goes on 3 residues after the read ends, and that part is filled in from the germline J gene. This chain links TRBV18 with TRBJ2-7; D might be TRBD1 (5 bases). V was trimmed by 5 bases and J by 3 bases, leaving 8 bases between them. Germline lookup yields CDR1 KGHSH and CDR2 LQKENI. The CDR3 length is 12 residues. This chain's CDR3 is CASSSDSYEQYF. The CDR3 DNA, read in part, is TGTGCCAGCTCATCTGACAGCTACGAG.

In terms of frequency, this clone is medium-sized (0.01 to 0.1%). The DNA ends 3 residues before the CDR3 does, and the rest of the CDR3 is filled in from the germline J gene. This chain connects TRBV11-2 to TRBJ2-6; possible D gene TRBD1, 6 bases. CDR1 is SGHAT, CDR2 FQNNGV, per germline. V was cut by 5 bases and J by 2 bases, with 10 bases left in between. The CDR3 runs 15 residues. The sequenced part of the CDR3 DNA is TGTGCCAGCAGCCCGACAGGACCTGGGGCCAACGTC. Protein product: CASSPTGPGANV. The full CDR3 sequence reads CASSPTGPGANVLTF.

Of note for this clone: At one end, the junction sequence differs from germline, possibly due to a read error. The CDR3 end falls 3 residues outside the read, so it is completed with the germline J gene. The genes are TRBV7-6 and TRBJ2-1; 11 positions agree with TRBD1. There are 17 residues in the CDR3. Germline assignment: CDR1 SGHVS and CDR2 FNYEAQ. The sequenced part of the CDR3 DNA is TGTGCCAGCAACTTAGTGGGGGGACAGGGGGGGCACAATGAG. This encodes CASNLVGGQGGHNE. The whole CDR3 sequence is CASNLVGGQGGHNEQFF.

A remark on this clone: The read gets to within 3 residues of the CDR3 end, and the germline J gene fills in the rest. The rearrangement uses TRBV5-1 and TRBJ2-3; a possible D gene is TRBD2 (5 bases). The CDR3 runs to 14 residues. The V gene lost 4 bases and the J gene lost 7 bases, with 16 bases spanning the gap. CDR1 and CDR2 (germline): SGHRS, YFSETQ. The CDR3 region is CASSQETTINTQYF. CDR3 DNA (partial): TGCGCCAGCAGCCAAGAGACTACTATAAATACG.

This clone is classed as medium-sized by frequency. The CDR3 is cut off 3 residues early in the read; its end comes from the germline J gene. This chain links TRBV7-3 with TRBJ1-1; TRBD1 matches 9 bases. V trimming: 7 bases; J trimming: 1 base; junction bases outside the gene matches: 16. Germline V gene lookup returns CDR1 SGHTA and CDR2 FQGTGA. The CDR3 has 18 amino acids. The CDR3 here is CASTLARTGAFKNTEAFF. CDR3 DNA (partial): TGTGCCAGCACCTTGGCCCGGACAGGGGCCTTTAAGAACACTGAA.

A note on this clone: The read finishes 3 residues shy of the CDR3 end, and the germline J gene is used to complete it. This sequence joins TRBV19 and TRBJ2-5; 10 positions match TRBD2. V gave up 6 bases and J gave up 6 bases; unmatched junction bases: 7. Per the germline V gene, CDR1 is LNHDA and CDR2 is SQIVND (reference sequence). The CDR3 is 14 residues long. CDR3 protein: CASSPAGGRKTQYF. CDR3 DNA, as far as it was read: TGTGCCAGTAGCCCAGCGGGAGGGCGGAAGACC.

Of note for this clone: From the germline J gene comes the end of the CDR3, since the read stops 3 residues before it. V is TRBV2 and J is TRBJ2-7, with 7 nucleotides matching TRBD2. This CDR3 contains 13 residues. J was trimmed by 5 bases and V by 9 bases; bases with no gene match: 10. Germline lookup yields CDR1 SNHLY and CDR2 FYNNEI. CDR3: CASAAGEGDEQYF. Incomplete CDR3 DNA: TGTGCCAGTGCCGCGGGAGAAGGAGACGAG. Full variable domain (rest looked up from reference TRBV2 and TRBJ2-7): EPEVTQTPSHQVTQMGQEVILRCVPISNHLYFYWYRQILGQKVEFLVSFYNNEISEKSEIFDDQFSVERPDGSNFTLKIRSTKLEDSAMYFCASAAGEGDEQYFGPGTRLTVT.

Of note for this clone: The CDR3 end lies 3 residues beyond the end of the read and is filled in from the germline J gene. The chain carries TRBV6-1 and TRBJ1-5; unclear D gene. The V gene lost 1 base and the J gene lost 2 bases, with 6 bases spanning the gap. Germline assignment: CDR1 MNHNS and CDR2 SASEGT. The CDR3 runs 14 residues. CDR3 residues: CASSEGAGNQPQHF. CDR3 bases read: TGTGCCAGCAGTGAAGGTGCAGGCAATCAGCCC.

As concerns this clone: The CDR3 is cut off 3 residues early in the read; its end comes from the germline J gene. The genes are TRBV7-2 and TRBJ1-2; 7 bases align to TRBD1. The ends lost 0 bases at V and 7 bases at J; junction bases unmatched: 2. CDR3 length equals 13 residues. Germline CDR1 SGHTA, CDR2 FQGNSA. This CDR3 reads CASSLAQGSGYTF. The part of the CDR3 DNA that was read is TGTGCCAGCAGCTTAGCACAGGGGAGTGGC.

The CDR3 loop reads CASSLLQEHRGYTF. The sequenced part of the CDR3 DNA is TGTGCCAGCAGCTTACTACAGGAACACCGAGGC. The J gene is TRBJ1-2, the V gene TRBV7-2; possible D gene TRBD1, 5 bases. With the read ending 3 residues before the CDR3 end, the germline J gene is used to fill in that end. The germline CDR1 and CDR2 sequences are SGHTA and FQGNSA. This CDR3 comprises 14 residues. Looking up the rest from reference TRBV7-2 and TRBJ1-2 gives the full variable domain: GAGVSQSPSNKVTEKGKDVELRCDPISGHTALYWYRQSLGQGLEFLIYFQGNSAPDKSGLPSDRFSAERTGGSVSTLTIQRTQQEDSAVYLCASSLLQEHRGYTFGSGTRLTVV.

Its frequency marks this clone as medium-sized. The CDR3 goes on 3 residues after the read ends, and that part is filled in from the germline J gene. V usage is TRBV6-1 and J usage is TRBJ1-2; D remains unclear. Trimming took 0 bases from V and 2 from J, leaving 7 bases between them. The CDR3 loop spans 14 amino acids. Looked up from germline, CDR1 is MNHNS and CDR2 is SASEGT. Partial CDR3 DNA: TGTGCCAGCAGTGAAGCGCTTCGGAACTATGGC. Its translation: CASSEALRNYG. The entire CDR3 reads CASSEALRNYGYTF.

Concerning this clone itself: The sequenced fragment ends 3 residues before the CDR3 boundary, so the rest is inferred from the germline J gene. The J gene is TRBJ2-6, the V gene TRBV19, with 16 bases fitting TRBD2. This CDR3 region has 19 residues. The V and J ends lost 3 bases and 7 bases, in that order; junction bases with no gene match: 9. CDR1 is LNHDA, CDR2 SQIVND, per germline (reference sequence). The DNA read from the CDR3 is TGTGCCAGTAGTATCTCGGGACTAGCGGGGGGGCTTTCAGCCAACGTC. Protein sequence: CASSISGLAGGLSANV. The whole CDR3 protein is CASSISGLAGGLSANVLTF.

A remark on this clone: The read halts 3 residues ahead of the CDR3 end, with the missing end drawn from the germline J gene. V and J are TRBV7-9 and TRBJ2-7; D possibly corresponds to TRBD2 (6 bases). The V end was cut by 0 bases, the J end by 1 base, with 10 bases between. CDR1 is SEHNR and CDR2 is FQNEAQ in the germline V gene (reference sequence). The CDR3 spans 15 residues. CDR3 sequence reads: CASSLAPSASYEQYF. CDR3 DNA (partial): TGTGCCAGCAGCTTAGCACCTAGCGCATCCTACGAG.

This clone registers medium-sized (0.01 to 0.1%) by frequency. The CDR3 goes on 3 residues after the read ends, and that part is filled in from the germline J gene. V usage is TRBV29-1 and J usage is TRBJ2-5, with TRBD2 matching over 10 bases. This CDR3 is 13 amino acids long. Germline V CDR1 and CDR2: SQVTM, ANQGSEA. The trim removed 6 bases at V and 5 bases at J, leaving 6 bases unmatched. The covered CDR3 bases are TGCAGCGTACCCCTAGCGGGGGTGGAGACC. This gives the protein CSVPLAGVET. The full CDR3 is CSVPLAGVETQYF.